The clone carrying this T cell receptor (beta chain) appeared a few times. The CDR3 covers 19 residues. Germline CDR1 and CDR2: LGHDT and YNNKEL (reference sequence). V shed 4 bases, J shed 4 bases, and the junction held 21 bases outside the gene matches. These data come from a study of regulatory T cells in long-lasting Graves disease. Specified time point: newly diagnosed GD, antithyroid drugs for less than 3 months. PBMC RNA served as the TCR library source. From each patient, roughly 9 milliliters of peripheral blood was drawn and collected into an EDTA anticoagulant tube. iRepertoire HTBI primers and Arm-PCR of CDR3 regions built TCR beta libraries. TCRdb re-derived calls from the multiplex PCR reads in MiXCR, one entry per CDR3 protein. The sample contains hundreds of thousands of distinct CDR3 sequences, around 15% of which appear only once. The same data also went into a second study, on T cells in Graves' hyperthyroidism and ophthalmopathy. From that study: In the blood, most expanded thyroid clonotypes above 0.001 appeared as well. Ophthalmopathy got predicted by the model a median about six months before its onset.

The sequence was collected from a woman aged 35 to 60 with Graves disease. The chain recombines TRBV3-1 with TRBJ2-7; 8 nucleotides agree with TRBD2. This material consisted of peripheral blood mononuclear cells (PBMCs), taken at new diagnosis, from a patient treated with antithyroid drugs. Here the CDR3 reads CASSLGGRFLTSAVYEQYF. In DNA form, the CDR3 reads TGTGCCAGCAGCCTCGGCGGCCGGTTCCTGACTAGCGCGGTTTACGAGCAGTACTTC.